This TCR beta chain was recorded in a study of T cell responses to AZD1222 COVID-19 vaccine. Study-wide background: The study pooled second doses at about 4 or about 12 weeks.

The germline V gene has CDR1 MNHEY and CDR2 SVGAGI. V lost 6 bases, J lost 8 bases, and 7 bases stayed unmatched. CDR3 length: 13 amino acids. The assay was immunoSEQ multiplex PCR, and TCRdb's table has in-frame clones only and misses some. The sample records roughly 80,000 clones, 90% being singletons. The study, taken as a whole, reports: Clonal diversity was possibly underestimated; the donors were predominantly white British and more often female.

A remark on this clone: Its antigen is currently unknown.

The sequencing here drew on peripheral blood, taken on day 0 of AZD1222 vaccination. The chain recombines TRBV6-5 with TRBJ1-2; the match to TRBD1 covers 9 bases. This sequence originates from an adult in good health. The CDR3 region has the DNA TGTGCCAGCAGAAAGGACAGGGGTGGCGGCTACACCTTC. It translates to CASRKDRGGGYTF.